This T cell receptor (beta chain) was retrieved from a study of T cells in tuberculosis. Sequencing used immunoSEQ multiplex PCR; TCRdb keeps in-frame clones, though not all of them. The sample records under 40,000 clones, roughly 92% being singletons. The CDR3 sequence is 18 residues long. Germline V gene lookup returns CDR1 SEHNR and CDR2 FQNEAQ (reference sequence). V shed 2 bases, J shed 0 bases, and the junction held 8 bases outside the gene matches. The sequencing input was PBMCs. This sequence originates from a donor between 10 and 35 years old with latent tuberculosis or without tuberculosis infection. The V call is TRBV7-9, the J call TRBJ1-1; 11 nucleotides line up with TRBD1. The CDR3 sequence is CASSLIWDRGIMNTEAFF. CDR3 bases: TGTGCCAGCAGCTTAATATGGGACAGGGGGATTATGAACACTGAAGCTTTCTTT.